This T cell receptor beta chain was sequenced during a study of a mutant IDH1 vaccine in newly diagnosed glioma. Study-level background: Vaccination started 4-6 weeks after radiotherapy alone, or with temozolomide cycles. The therapy given earlier, which was standard therapy, consisted of radiotherapy, temozolomide, or both, and most of the patients received both. Study-wide findings and caveats: Altogether, 93.3% of patients exhibited vaccine-induced immune responses.

Time point in this sample: week 47, end of study. One vaccine dose held 300 ug of mutant IDH1 20-mer peptide and came with topical imiquimod. Vaccination of patients was performed eight times, in weeks 1, 3, 5, 7, 11, 15, 19 and 23. Clones were sequenced by immunoSEQ multiplex PCR, and TCRdb holds only the in-frame ones, with some missing. This sample carries over 80,000 clones, roughly four fifths of them seen once, and the ten largest clones take around 5%. With 5 bases clipped from V and 2 bases from J, the junction kept 5 bases outside the gene matches. The CDR3 consists of 14 residues. Germline CDR1 and CDR2: SGHTA and FQGNSA. Details on this clone: Its antigen is still unknown.

The chain uses TRBV7-2 and TRBJ2-7, with 8 bases matching TRBD2. The specimen was PBMCs, collected from a glioma patient whose treatment included an IDH1 peptide vaccine. This TCR was recovered from a man aged 40-55 years with glioma. The CDR3 loop reads CASSLREGAYEQYF. CDR3 nucleotide sequence: TGTGCCAGCAGCCTACGGGAGGGGGCCTACGAGCAGTACTTC.